The next 32 T cell receptor beta chains were all read from a single sample in a study of blood T cell repertoires in COVID-19. Only in-frame clones appear in the TCRdb table, and some are missing; sequencing was by immunoSEQ multiplex PCR. The sample lists about 80,000 clones, about 91% seen once, with approximately 6.7% in the top ten. The sequenced sample was peripheral blood. The receptors were sampled from an elderly woman with acute or convalescent COVID-19.

The chain joins TRBV19 to TRBJ1-2; D gene uncertain. The CDR3 contains 16 residues. V lost 5 bases and J lost 2, with 18 bases in between. Germline loops: CDR1 LNHDA, CDR2 SQIVND (reference sequence). Written as DNA, the CDR3 is TGTGCCAGTAGTTCGAGTGGAGGCTACGGAAACTATGGCTACACCTTC. Protein: CASSSSGGYGNYGYTF.

The chain combines TRBV29-1 with TRBJ1-1; D unclear. The CDR3 consists of 11 residues. CDR1 and CDR2 (germline): SQVTM, ANQGSEA. V lost 7 bases, J lost 5 bases, and 11 bases lay in between. The CDR3, as DNA: TGCAGCGGCTGGCGGGGTACTGAAGCTTTCTTT. Translated, it gives CSGWRGTEAFF.

This rearrangement joins TRBV5-5 to TRBJ2-3; 15 nucleotides agree with TRBD2. This CDR3 contains 15 residues. The germline gives CDR1 SGHKS, CDR2 YYEKEE (reference sequence). The junction had 0 bases not matched to a gene; V was cut back by 3 bases and J by 4 bases. CDR3 amino acids: CASSWTSGRADTQYF. The CDR3 nucleotides are TGTGCCAGCAGCTGGACTAGCGGGAGGGCAGATACGCAGTATTTT.

This chain links TRBV15 with TRBJ2-3; 7 nucleotides align to TRBD1. This CDR3 is 15 amino acids long. The ends lost 3 bases at V and 7 bases at J; junction bases unmatched: 10. Germline V gene data show CDR1 as LNHNV and CDR2 as YYDKDF (reference sequence). For the CDR3, the DNA is TGTGCCACCAGCAGTGGCAGGGGGAGCATCAATACGCAGTATTTT. The encoded protein is CATSSGRGSINTQYF.

The genes are TRBV5-1 and TRBJ2-7, with D perhaps matching TRBD1 (6 bases). The CDR3 is 14 amino acids. Trimming shortened V by 4 bases and J by 0 bases, and 11 bases separated the two germline ends. Germline V gene sequence: CDR1 SGHRS, CDR2 YFSETQ. The CDR3 here is CASSQQGSSYEQYF. CDR3 coding DNA: TGCGCCAGCAGCCAACAGGGTAGCTCCTACGAGCAGTACTTC.

The chain recombines TRBV5-1 with TRBJ2-7, with 10 bases lining up with TRBD1. Unmatched junction bases numbered 7, after V lost 4 bases and J lost 6 bases. The germline V gene has CDR1 SGHRS and CDR2 YFSETQ. The CDR3 covers 14 residues. The CDR3: CASSNGQGVSEQYF. The CDR3 DNA sequence: TGCGCCAGCAGCAACGGACAGGGGGTGAGCGAGCAGTACTTC.

The chain uses TRBV10-3 and TRBJ2-4; D may be TRBD1 (6 bases). CDR1 is ENHRY and CDR2 is SYGVKD in the germline V gene. The ends were cut back, 3 bases at V and 4 bases at J, with 10 bases in the middle. CDR3 length: 14 residues. The chain's CDR3 is CAISESGQKNIQYF. CDR3 nucleotide sequence: TGTGCCATCAGTGAAAGCGGACAGAAAAACATTCAGTACTTC.

The J gene is TRBJ1-2, the V gene TRBV30; D is uncertain. V lost 2 bases and J 4 bases, leaving 14 bases between the germline ends. The CDR3 has 14 residues. Germline V CDR1 and CDR2: GTSNPN, SVGIG (reference sequence). This CDR3 reads CAWSKRTGIYGYTF. CDR3 nucleotides: TGTGCCTGGAGTAAAAGGACGGGGATCTATGGCTACACCTTC. Using reference TRBV30 and TRBJ1-2 for the parts outside the CDR3, the full variable domain is SQTIHQWPATLVQPVGSPLSLECTVEGTSNPNLYWYRQAAGRGLQLLFYSVGIGQISSEVPQNLSASRPQDRQFILSSKKLLLSDSGFYLCAWSKRTGIYGYTFGSGTRLTVV.

The chain employs TRBV3-1 (or the pseudogene TRBV3-2) and TRBJ2-5; 8 nucleotides align to TRBD2. Losses at the gene ends were 1 base for V and 1 base for J; bases not matched to a gene: 5. The CDR3 is made up of 16 amino acids. Germline loops: CDR1 LGHDT, CDR2 YNNKEL (reference sequence). CDR3 DNA sequence: TGTGCCAGCAGCCAAGCACCCCGGGGGGGCCAAGAGACCCAGTACTTC. Protein sequence: CASSQAPRGGQETQYF.

The chain joins TRBV6-1 to TRBJ2-3, with a tentative D call TRBD2 (6 bases). Germline CDR1 reads MNHNS; CDR2 reads SASEGT. Trimming left V 3 bases short and J 0 bases short, with 13 bases between. This CDR3 spans 16 amino acids. The DNA for the CDR3 is TGTGCCAGCAGTGAGGTAAAACTAGCTAGCACAGATACGCAGTATTTT. Its protein product is CASSEVKLASTDTQYF.

The CDR3 bases are TGTGCCAGCAGCCAAGAGGCTCGGGAATCTGAGACCCAGTACTTC. Amino acids: CASSQEARESETQYF. V gene TRBV4-2 combines with J gene TRBJ2-5; perhaps TRBD2 as D (5 bases). This CDR3 region has 15 residues. Per the germline V gene, CDR1 is LGHNA and CDR2 is YNFKEQ. V lost 0 bases and J lost 5, with 13 bases in between.

CDR3 sequence reads: CASSEGGRTGNTIYF. The CDR3 bases are TGTGCCAGCAGTGAAGGGGGCCGAACTGGAAACACCATATATTTT. The rearrangement uses TRBV6-1 and TRBJ1-3; tentative D call: TRBD1 (5 bases). Looked up from germline, CDR1 is MNHNS and CDR2 is SASEGT. The V and J ends lost 1 base and 2 bases respectively, with 9 bases between them. The CDR3 has 15 residues.

This rearrangement joins TRBV10-1 to TRBJ2-2, with TRBD2 identical over 12 bases. Germline CDR1 is WNHNN and CDR2 is SYGVQD (reference sequence). The CDR3 contains 16 residues. The V gene end was trimmed by 8 bases and the J gene end by 6 bases; junction bases not matched to a gene: 10. Written as DNA, the CDR3 is TGCGCCAGCGCTGCCCAACTAGCGGGAGGTCCCGGGGAGCTGTTTTTT. It translates to CASAAQLAGGPGELFF.

In this sample, this clone turned up a few times. The chain couples TRBV10-3 to TRBJ1-6; 8 bases fit TRBD1. This CDR3 is built from 15 residues. The V and J ends lost 5 bases and 8 bases, in that order; junction bases with no gene match: 8. Germline V gene sequence: CDR1 ENHRY, CDR2 SYGVKD. The CDR3 region is CAISKNRGTDSPLHF. CDR3 nucleotides: TGTGCCATCAGTAAAAACAGGGGGACGGATTCACCCCTCCACTTT.

The gene calls are TRBV6-1 and TRBJ1-1; perhaps TRBD1 as D (5 bases). The germline gives CDR1 MNHNS, CDR2 SASEGT. The CDR3 is made up of 14 amino acids. V gave up 3 bases and J gave up 12 bases, with 20 bases separating them. CDR3 in DNA: TGTGCCAGCAGTGATACAGGTTCCGCGGGGTTGTCTTTCTTT. It encodes CASSDTGSAGLSFF.

V and J are TRBV6-1 and TRBJ1-2; D not resolved. The germline V gene has CDR1 MNHNS and CDR2 SASEGT. The CDR3 is 16 amino acids. The ends were cut back, 0 bases at V and 4 bases at J, with 15 bases in the middle. CDR3 protein: CASSEALNRVSYGYTF. The CDR3 DNA follows: TGTGCCAGCAGTGAAGCGCTTAACAGAGTGTCCTATGGCTACACCTTC.

CDR3 region: CASSLASNSPLHF. CDR3 DNA sequence: TGCGCCAGCAGCTTGGCGTCTAATTCACCCCTCCACTTT. V gene TRBV5-1 combines with J gene TRBJ1-6; D is unclear. The CDR3 contains 13 residues. Trimming stripped 0 bases from V and 6 bases from J, with 4 bases between. Germline loops: CDR1 SGHRS, CDR2 YFSETQ. Using reference TRBV5-1 and TRBJ1-6 for the parts outside the CDR3, the full variable domain is KAGVTQTPRYLIKTRGQQVTLSCSPISGHRSVSWYQQTPGQGLQFLFEYFSETQRNKGNFPGRFSGRQFSNSRSEMNVSTLELGDSALYLCASSLASNSPLHFGNGTRLTVT.

This chain uses TRBV5-1 with TRBJ2-1; 7 positions match TRBD1. From germline, CDR1 is SGHRS and CDR2 YFSETQ. V was clipped by 7 bases and J by 0 bases; unmatched bases: 1. CDR3 length: 13 residues. The CDR3 DNA reads TGCGCCAGCCGGACAGGCTCCTACAATGAGCAGTTCTTC. Translation gives CASRTGSYNEQFF.

The chain links TRBV6-5 to TRBJ2-2; TRBD2 matches 13 bases. The CDR3 extends over 15 amino acids. Germline CDR1 reads MNHEY; CDR2 reads SVGAGI. With 6 bases clipped from V and 7 bases from J, the junction kept 5 bases outside the gene matches. DNA for the CDR3: TGTGCCAGCAGCAAACTAGCGGGGGGGAACGGGGAGCTGTTTTTT. Translated, it gives CASSKLAGGNGELFF.

The rearrangement uses TRBV10-3 and TRBJ2-7; 8 bases are shared with TRBD1. The germline V gene has CDR1 ENHRY and CDR2 SYGVKD. CDR3 length: 14 amino acids. V lost 2 bases, J lost 4 bases, and 4 bases stayed unmatched. For the CDR3, the DNA is TGTGCCATCAGTGAGGACAGGGGCAAGTACGAGCAGTACTTC. Residues: CAISEDRGKYEQYF.

This chain connects TRBV18 to TRBJ1-6; 8 nucleotides match TRBD1. Germline values: CDR1 KGHSH, CDR2 LQKENI. The CDR3 runs 13 residues. Unmatched junction bases numbered 0, after V lost 4 bases and J lost 7 bases. CDR3 sequence (DNA): TGTGCCAGCTCACGACAGGGGAATTCACCCCTCCACTTT. This sequence encodes CASSRQGNSPLHF. The whole variable domain, filled in from reference TRBV18 and TRBJ1-6, reads NAGVMQNPRHLVRRRGQEARLRCSPMKGHSHVYWYRQLPEEGLKFMVYLQKENIIDESGMPKERFSAEFPKEGPSILRIQQVVRGDSAAYFCASSRQGNSPLHFGNGTRLTVT.

The chain links TRBV25-1 to TRBJ2-1; the D is unclear. Germline assignment: CDR1 MGHDK and CDR2 SYGVNS. The CDR3 totals 11 residues. V lost 5 bases and J lost 9, with 8 bases in between. The CDR3 sequence: CASSHFSEQFF. DNA for the CDR3: TGTGCCAGCAGTCACTTCTCTGAGCAGTTCTTC.

The chain couples TRBV2 to TRBJ1-5, with a weak D call TRBD1 (5 bases). The V gene's germline CDR1 is SNHLY and CDR2 FYNNEI. The ends were cut back, 5 bases at V and 0 bases at J, with 11 bases in the middle. The CDR3 totals 15 residues. The CDR3, as DNA: TGTGCCAGCAGTCCAGGGTTGAGTAGCAATCAGCCCCAGCATTTT. Translated: CASSPGLSSNQPQHF. Complete variable domain (other parts from reference TRBV2 and TRBJ1-5): EPEVTQTPSHQVTQMGQEVILRCVPISNHLYFYWYRQILGQKVEFLVSFYNNEISEKSEIFDDQFSVERPDGSNFTLKIRSTKLEDSAMYFCASSPGLSSNQPQHFGDGTRLSIL.

This clone was seen only a few times. CDR3 loop: CASSLDRASGYTF. DNA of the CDR3: TGTGCCAGCAGCTTAGACAGGGCCTCTGGCTACACCTTC. The rearrangement joins TRBV7-2 to TRBJ1-2; the D gene is possibly TRBD1 (6 bases). Germline CDR1 is SGHTA and CDR2 is FQGNSA. V lost 1 base to trimming and J lost 7 bases, with 10 bases between them. This CDR3 is 13 amino acids long.

The V and J genes are TRBV27 and TRBJ1-3; 10 nucleotides agree with TRBD1. The V and J ends lost 5 bases and 2 bases, in that order; junction bases with no gene match: 6. Germline-derived CDR1 and CDR2 are MNHEY and SMNVEV (reference sequence). The CDR3 extends over 16 amino acids. This CDR3 reads CASSKGQGQPGNTIYF. DNA for the CDR3: TGTGCCAGCAGTAAGGGACAGGGGCAGCCTGGAAACACCATATATTTT.

The V and J genes are TRBV4-1 and TRBJ1-1; TRBD1 matches 11 bases. V lost 7 bases and J lost 5; bases outside the gene matches: 6. CDR3 size: 14 residues. CDR1 is MGHRA and CDR2 is YSYEKL in the germline V gene. The CDR3 reads CASKPDRGRTEAFF. The CDR3 nucleotides read TGCGCCAGCAAACCGGACAGGGGGCGAACTGAAGCTTTCTTT.

V is TRBV30 and J is TRBJ2-2, with 13 bases lining up with TRBD2. This CDR3 spans 19 amino acids. J lost 0 bases, V lost 3 bases, and 10 bases had no gene match. Germline-derived CDR1 and CDR2 are GTSNPN and SVGIG (reference sequence). The CDR3 DNA sequence: TGTGCCTGGAGCGCACGGTTCGGACTAGCGGGGGCGAACACCGGGGAGCTGTTTTTT. Translating it yields CAWSARFGLAGANTGELFF.

V and J are TRBV2 and TRBJ1-2; 7 positions agree with TRBD1. V trimming: 6 bases; J trimming: 2 bases; junction bases outside the gene matches: 12. CDR1 is SNHLY and CDR2 is FYNNEI in the germline V gene. The CDR3 is made up of 16 amino acids. CDR3 region: CASSRQGLDLNYGYTF. The CDR3 DNA reads as TGTGCCAGCAGCCGACAGGGACTCGATTTAAACTATGGCTACACCTTC.

This chain links TRBV5-6 with TRBJ2-2; 10 bases map to TRBD2. The germline gives CDR1 SGHDT, CDR2 YYEEEE. The CDR3 is made up of 15 amino acids. The ends lost 2 bases at V and 6 bases at J; junction bases unmatched: 4. The CDR3 reads CASSFRLAGAGELFF. CDR3 in DNA: TGTGCCAGCAGCTTTAGGCTAGCGGGAGCCGGGGAGCTGTTTTTT.

The chain links TRBV2 to TRBJ2-3, with 8 bases fitting TRBD2. The CDR3 spans 16 residues. From germline, CDR1 is SNHLY and CDR2 FYNNEI. The J segment lost 4 bases and the V segment lost 6 bases, leaving 12 bases of the junction unmatched. CDR3 nucleotide sequence: TGTGCCAGCAGCACCATAGCGGGGAGGGTTCCAGATACGCAGTATTTT. This codes for CASSTIAGRVPDTQYF.

V usage is TRBV14 and J usage is TRBJ2-1, with D perhaps TRBD1 (6 bases). Trimming removed 1 base from V and 6 bases from J, with 10 bases in between. From germline, CDR1 is SGHDN and CDR2 FVKESK. The CDR3 extends over 14 amino acids. The CDR3: CASSQGQVSNEQFF. In nucleotides, the CDR3 is TGTGCCAGCAGCCAAGGACAGGTCAGCAATGAGCAGTTCTTC.

This clone was detected a few times. The CDR3 bases are TGTGCCAGCAGCTTAGCCCATGGGACTAGCGGCCGCGAGACCCAGTACTTC. The encoded protein is CASSLAHGTSGRETQYF. V gene TRBV11-2 combines with J gene TRBJ2-5; 11 bases map to TRBD2. Per germline, CDR1 SGHAT and CDR2 FQNNGV. V lost 1 base to trimming and J lost 5 bases; unmatched junction nucleotides: 9. The CDR3 is 17 residues long.